The rows below give T cell receptor beta chains drawn from one sample of a study of blood T cell repertoires in COVID-19. The assay was immunoSEQ multiplex PCR, and TCRdb's table has in-frame clones only and misses some. The sample holds some 150,000 clones, 80% to 90% seen once. Sequencing was done on a sample of peripheral blood. The source is a man aged 60-69 years with active or convalescent COVID-19. Each CDR3 is given with its conserved first and last residue. The order of the fields is clone size, V gene, D gene, J gene, CDR3 DNA, CDR3 protein. D genes are given only for firm matches. Size tells how often a clone was seen (once, few, many) or the class of an expanded clone, and some rows leave it out.

>.|TRBV19|TRBD2|TRBJ2-7
TGTGCCAGTAGTATTCGTCCTAGCGGGAGGGCCGGGATTTCCGAGCAGTACTTC
CASSIRPSGRAGISEQYF
>.|TRBV5-4|TRBD2|TRBJ2-7
TGTGCCAGCAGCTTGGCCAGCGGGGGCTTCGAGCAGTACTTC
CASSLASGGFEQYF
>.|TRBV3-1/TRBV3-2|TRBD2|TRBJ2-5
TGTGCCTCGACTAGCGGGGGACTCGAGACCCAGTACTTC
CASTSGGLETQYF
>.|TRBV19|.|TRBJ1-2
TGTGCCAGTAGCCGACAGGAGTCTAACTATGGCTACACCTTC
CASSRQESNYGYTF
>.|TRBV7-9|TRBD2|TRBJ2-7
TGTGCCAGCAGCTTCCCCCAAGCGGGGGCGACTCGGGACGAGCAGTACTTC
CASSFPQAGATRDEQYF
>.|TRBV2|TRBD1|TRBJ1-5
TGTGCCAGCAGAGCAGACACAGGGGTACAGCCCCAGCATTTT
CASRADTGVQPQHF
>.|TRBV6-5|TRBD1|TRBJ1-5
TGTGCCAGCAGGAGACAGGGGATGAGCAATCAGCCCCAGCATTTT
CASRRQGMSNQPQHF
>.|TRBV4-2|TRBD1|TRBJ1-1
TGTGCCAGCAGCCCCCAGGGGGACACTGAAGCTTTCTTT
CASSPQGDTEAFF
>.|TRBV7-3|.|TRBJ1-2
TGTGCCAGCAGCTTAAATGGGGCTGGTGGCTACACCTTC
CASSLNGAGGYTF
>once|TRBV7-2|.|TRBJ1-2
TGTGCCAGCAGCACAGAAGGAACATATGGCTACACCTTC
CASSTEGTYGYTF